This T cell receptor (beta chain) was retrieved from a study of identical twins. The ends were cut back, 3 bases at V and 2 bases at J, with 13 bases in the middle. Germline V CDR1 and CDR2: KGHSH, LQKENI. CDR3 size: 15 residues. TCRdb reanalysed the 5' RACE reads using MiXCR and keeps one entry per CDR3 protein. The sample has more than 400,000 distinct CDR3 sequences; roughly 15% are singletons. These data were also filed under a second study, of yellow fever vaccine responses in identical twins. From that study: Reportedly, the T cell response mounted by twins to vaccine seemed partly convergent, partly personalized.

The chain couples TRBV18 to TRBJ2-5; the D gene is possibly TRBD1 (5 bases). Sequences were obtained from CD4+ T cells sorted from blood. This TCR was recovered from a woman aged 18-29 years in good health. The chain's CDR3 is CASSPQDTHQETQYF. The CDR3 nucleotides read TGTGCCAGCTCACCCCAGGACACGCATCAAGAGACCCAGTACTTC.